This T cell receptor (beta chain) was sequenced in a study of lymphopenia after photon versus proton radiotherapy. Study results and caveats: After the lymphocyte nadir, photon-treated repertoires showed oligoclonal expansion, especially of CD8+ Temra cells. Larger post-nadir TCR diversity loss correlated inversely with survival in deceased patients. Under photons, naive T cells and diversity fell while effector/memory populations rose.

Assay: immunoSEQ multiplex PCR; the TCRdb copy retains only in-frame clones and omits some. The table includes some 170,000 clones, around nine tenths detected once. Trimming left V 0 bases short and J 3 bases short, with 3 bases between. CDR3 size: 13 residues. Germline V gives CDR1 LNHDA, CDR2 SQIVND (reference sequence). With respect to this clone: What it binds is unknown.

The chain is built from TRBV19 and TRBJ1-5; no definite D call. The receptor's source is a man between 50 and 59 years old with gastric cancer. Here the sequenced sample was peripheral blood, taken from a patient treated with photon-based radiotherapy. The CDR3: CASSIDHNQPQHF. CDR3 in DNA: TGTGCCAGTAGTATAGATCACAATCAGCCCCAGCATTTT.